This T cell receptor (beta chain) was captured in a study of T cell responses to AZD1222 COVID-19 vaccine. In the case of this clone: As yet, its antigen is unknown.

Measured with immunoSEQ multiplex PCR; TCRdb has only the in-frame clones, and not every one. The sample shows more than 95,000 clones, over 90% of them seen only once. The CDR3 is 18 residues long. V lost 2 bases to trimming and J lost 7 bases; unmatched junction nucleotides: 10. In germline, CDR1 is SGHTA, CDR2 FQGTGA. Study outcomes and limitations: Repertoire sampling happened only post peak T cell response. It should be noted that donors were predominantly white British and more often female, and clonal diversity was possibly underestimated.

The rearrangement joins TRBV7-3 to TRBJ2-1, with 14 bases fitting TRBD2. This clonotype was sampled from an adult in good health. The source was peripheral blood, collected on day 0 of AZD1222 vaccination. The CDR3 sequence is CASSLGEGLAGVGNEQFF. The CDR3 DNA reads TGTGCCAGCAGCTTAGGCGAGGGACTAGCGGGAGTCGGGAATGAGCAGTTCTTC. The entire variable domain, with the rest obtained from reference TRBV7-3 and TRBJ2-1, is as follows: GAGVSQTPSNKVTEKGKYVELRCDPISGHTALYWYRQSLGQGPEFLIYFQGTGAADDSGLPNDRFFAVRPEGSVSTLKIQRTERGDSAVYLCASSLGEGLAGVGNEQFFGPGTRLTVL.